The rows below give T cell receptor beta chains drawn from one sample of a study of shared clonotypes between healthy human individuals. Sequencing was performed with immunoSEQ multiplex PCR; in TCRdb, only in-frame clones are kept and a portion is missing. Of about 770,000 clones in the sample, just under 75% were seen once. The sequencing sample was made of memory CD4+ T cells sorted from blood. These receptors were obtained from a woman in her twenties or thirties in good health. The CDR3 runs from the conserved cysteine through the conserved F or W. The order of the fields is D gene, clone size, CDR3 length, V gene, J gene, CDR3 protein, CDR3 DNA. A D gene is named only where the DNA matches it firmly. The size entry is marked missing in some rows and otherwise reads once, few, many or a size class.

d_call: TRBD1; clone_size: -; cdr3_length: 14; v_call: TRBV4-1; j_call: TRBJ1-5; cdr3_aa: CASSQDRGHQPQHF; cdr3_nt: TGCGCCAGCAGTCAGGACAGGGGGCATCAGCCCCAGCATTTT
d_call: -; clone_size: -; cdr3_length: 12; v_call: TRBV28; j_call: TRBJ2-3; cdr3_aa: CASSLLQDTQYF; cdr3_nt: TGTGCCAGCAGTTTACTTCAAGATACGCAGTATTTT
d_call: -; clone_size: -; cdr3_length: 11; v_call: TRBV18; j_call: TRBJ2-1; cdr3_aa: CASSNYNEQFF; cdr3_nt: TGTGCCAGCTCTAACTACAATGAGCAGTTCTTC
d_call: -; clone_size: few; cdr3_length: 13; v_call: TRBV5-1; j_call: TRBJ2-3; cdr3_aa: CASSQTTTDTQYF; cdr3_nt: TGCGCCAGCAGCCAGACTACCACAGATACGCAGTATTTT
d_call: -; clone_size: -; cdr3_length: 13; v_call: TRBV7-7; j_call: TRBJ2-1; cdr3_aa: CASSLGDGKVQFF; cdr3_nt: TGTGCCAGCAGCTTAGGAGACGGTAAAGTGCAGTTCTTC
d_call: -; clone_size: few; cdr3_length: 16; v_call: TRBV6-6; j_call: TRBJ2-1; cdr3_aa: CASSYSLTDRYNEQFF; cdr3_nt: TGTGCCAGCAGTTACTCTTTAACAGACAGATACAATGAGCAGTTCTTC
d_call: TRBD1; clone_size: -; cdr3_length: 14; v_call: TRBV5-1; j_call: TRBJ2-1; cdr3_aa: CASSQGDRMDEQFF; cdr3_nt: TGCGCCAGCAGCCAGGGGGACAGGATGGATGAGCAGTTCTTC
d_call: TRBD1; clone_size: -; cdr3_length: 15; v_call: TRBV6-6; j_call: TRBJ1-5; cdr3_aa: CASSFPRQGGQPQHF; cdr3_nt: TGTGCCAGCAGCTTCCCTCGACAGGGAGGTCAGCCCCAGCATTTT
d_call: -; clone_size: -; cdr3_length: 15; v_call: TRBV28; j_call: TRBJ2-3; cdr3_aa: CASSLRPPWTDTQYF; cdr3_nt: TGTGCCAGCAGTTTACGCCCCCCGTGGACAGATACGCAGTATTTT
d_call: -; clone_size: -; cdr3_length: 15; v_call: TRBV5-1; j_call: TRBJ2-3; cdr3_aa: CASSSVLVGTDTQYF; cdr3_nt: TGCGCCAGCAGTTCCGTACTCGTAGGCACAGATACGCAGTATTTT
d_call: TRBD2; clone_size: many; cdr3_length: 16; v_call: TRBV7-9; j_call: TRBJ2-1; cdr3_aa: CASSGPREALYNEQFF; cdr3_nt: TGTGCCTCCTCAGGCCCACGGGAGGCCCTCTACAATGAGCAGTTCTTC
d_call: -; clone_size: many; cdr3_length: 16; v_call: TRBV19; j_call: TRBJ2-7; cdr3_aa: CASSIDPSLASYEQYF; cdr3_nt: TGTGCCAGTAGTATAGACCCCTCGTTGGCCTCCTACGAGCAGTACTTC
d_call: -; clone_size: -; cdr3_length: 16; v_call: TRBV4-1; j_call: TRBJ1-6; cdr3_aa: CASSQGGPTRRSPLHF; cdr3_nt: TGCGCCAGCAGCCAGGGCGGACCCACCAGAAGGTCACCCCTCCACTTT
d_call: -; clone_size: -; cdr3_length: 16; v_call: TRBV7-9; j_call: TRBJ2-3; cdr3_aa: CASSPDGAGCTDTQYF; cdr3_nt: TGTGCCAGCAGCCCAGATGGGGCAGGCTGCACAGATACGCAGTATTTT
d_call: TRBD1; clone_size: -; cdr3_length: 14; v_call: TRBV5-4; j_call: TRBJ1-1; cdr3_aa: CASSTGTGGTEAFF; cdr3_nt: TGTGCCAGCAGCACTGGGACAGGGGGCACTGAAGCTTTCTTT
d_call: -; clone_size: -; cdr3_length: 17; v_call: TRBV4-2; j_call: TRBJ2-7; cdr3_aa: CASSRSVGASGSYEQYF; cdr3_nt: TGTGCCAGCAGCCGGAGCGTGGGGGCTAGCGGTTCCTACGAGCAGTACTTC
d_call: -; clone_size: -; cdr3_length: 15; v_call: TRBV7-9; j_call: TRBJ1-2; cdr3_aa: CASSPEDGRGYGYTF; cdr3_nt: TGTGCCAGCAGCCCAGAGGACGGGAGGGGGTATGGCTACACCTTC
d_call: -; clone_size: -; cdr3_length: 18; v_call: TRBV4-1; j_call: TRBJ1-1; cdr3_aa: CASSQDRRARQLNTEAFF; cdr3_nt: TGCGCCAGCAGCCAAGATAGAAGGGCCCGCCAACTGAACACTGAAGCTTTCTTT
d_call: -; clone_size: once; cdr3_length: 18; v_call: TRBV28; j_call: TRBJ2-5; cdr3_aa: CASNFAHSTGKWKETQYF; cdr3_nt: TGTGCCAGCAATTTTGCCCACAGTACAGGGAAATGGAAAGAGACCCAGTACTTC
d_call: -; clone_size: -; cdr3_length: 13; v_call: TRBV18; j_call: TRBJ2-1; cdr3_aa: CASSPGIRDEQFF; cdr3_nt: TGTGCCAGCTCACCAGGGATCAGGGATGAGCAGTTCTTC
d_call: -; clone_size: many; cdr3_length: 16; v_call: TRBV19; j_call: TRBJ1-2; cdr3_aa: CASSIEHDSPNYGYTF; cdr3_nt: TGTGCCAGTAGTATAGAACACGACTCACCTAACTATGGCTACACCTTC
d_call: TRBD2; clone_size: few; cdr3_length: 15; v_call: TRBV5-1; j_call: TRBJ2-1; cdr3_aa: CASSLTSGSYNEQFF; cdr3_nt: TGCGCCAGCAGCCTTACTAGCGGGAGTTACAATGAGCAGTTCTTC
d_call: TRBD1; clone_size: -; cdr3_length: 15; v_call: TRBV28; j_call: TRBJ1-2; cdr3_aa: CASTAGQALFYGYTF; cdr3_nt: TGTGCCAGCACCGCGGGACAGGCCTTATTCTATGGCTACACCTTC
d_call: -; clone_size: -; cdr3_length: 16; v_call: TRBV5-1; j_call: TRBJ2-3; cdr3_aa: CASSPGRLGGTDTQYF; cdr3_nt: TGCGCCAGCAGCCCTGGTCGGCTTGGTGGCACAGATACGCAGTATTTT
d_call: -; clone_size: few; cdr3_length: 10; v_call: TRBV7-9; j_call: TRBJ2-1; cdr3_aa: CASSGHEQFF; cdr3_nt: TGTGCCAGCAGCGGCCATGAGCAGTTCTTC
d_call: -; clone_size: -; cdr3_length: 14; v_call: TRBV14; j_call: TRBJ1-5; cdr3_aa: CASSQGAPNQPQHF; cdr3_nt: TGTGCCAGCAGCCAAGGAGCGCCGAATCAGCCCCAGCATTTT
d_call: -; clone_size: -; cdr3_length: 15; v_call: TRBV6-6; j_call: TRBJ2-3; cdr3_aa: CASSRQGFSTDTQYF; cdr3_nt: TGTGCCAGCAGCAGGCAGGGTTTTAGCACAGATACGCAGTATTTT
d_call: -; clone_size: -; cdr3_length: 16; v_call: TRBV6-6; j_call: TRBJ2-7; cdr3_aa: CASSTRSGENSYEQYF; cdr3_nt: TGTGCCAGCAGTACTCGGAGTGGGGAGAATTCCTACGAGCAGTACTTC
d_call: TRBD2; clone_size: once; cdr3_length: 15; v_call: TRBV29-1; j_call: TRBJ2-5; cdr3_aa: CSAVTTSGRGETQYF; cdr3_nt: TGCAGCGCCGTAACGACTAGCGGGAGAGGGGAGACCCAGTACTTC
d_call: -; clone_size: -; cdr3_length: 15; v_call: TRBV11-2; j_call: TRBJ1-3; cdr3_aa: CASSLGPFSGNTIYF; cdr3_nt: TGTGCCAGCAGCTTAGGGCCCTTCTCTGGAAACACCATATATTTT
d_call: -; clone_size: -; cdr3_length: 11; v_call: TRBV5-1; j_call: TRBJ2-5; cdr3_aa: CASSLSETQYF; cdr3_nt: TGCGCCAGCAGCCTATCGGAGACCCAGTACTTC
d_call: -; clone_size: -; cdr3_length: 13; v_call: TRBV2; j_call: TRBJ2-2; cdr3_aa: CASSDYSPGELFF; cdr3_nt: TGTGCCAGCAGCGACTACAGCCCCGGGGAGCTGTTTTTT
d_call: TRBD2; clone_size: -; cdr3_length: 19; v_call: TRBV7-2; j_call: TRBJ2-1; cdr3_aa: CASSSLGLAGARFYNEQFF; cdr3_nt: TGTGCCAGCAGCTCCCTCGGACTAGCGGGAGCCAGGTTCTACAATGAGCAGTTCTTC
d_call: -; clone_size: -; cdr3_length: 16; v_call: TRBV6-1; j_call: TRBJ2-3; cdr3_aa: CASSEPRVSSTDTQYF; cdr3_nt: TGTGCCAGCAGTGAACCCCGGGTATCTAGCACAGATACGCAGTATTTT
d_call: TRBD1; clone_size: -; cdr3_length: 14; v_call: TRBV5-6; j_call: TRBJ2-7; cdr3_aa: CASSSFRQGFEQYF; cdr3_nt: TGTGCCAGCAGCTCTTTTCGACAGGGCTTCGAGCAGTACTTC
d_call: -; clone_size: -; cdr3_length: 14; v_call: TRBV27; j_call: TRBJ2-7; cdr3_aa: CASSLSFLSYEQYF; cdr3_nt: TGTGCCAGCAGTTTAAGTTTCTTAAGCTACGAGCAGTACTTC
d_call: TRBD2; clone_size: -; cdr3_length: 15; v_call: TRBV7-7; j_call: TRBJ2-1; cdr3_aa: CASSLLAGVGNEQFF; cdr3_nt: TGTGCCAGCAGCTTACTAGCGGGAGTGGGCAATGAGCAGTTCTTC
d_call: -; clone_size: -; cdr3_length: 15; v_call: TRBV28; j_call: TRBJ2-6; cdr3_aa: CASSRGLPGANVLTF; cdr3_nt: TGTGCCAGCAGTCGTGGGTTACCTGGGGCCAACGTCCTGACTTTC
d_call: -; clone_size: -; cdr3_length: 15; v_call: TRBV19; j_call: TRBJ2-2; cdr3_aa: CASPQGQGGTGELFF; cdr3_nt: TGTGCCAGTCCCCAGGGGCAGGGGGGAACCGGGGAGCTGTTTTTT
d_call: TRBD1; clone_size: few; cdr3_length: 14; v_call: TRBV10-3; j_call: TRBJ2-7; cdr3_aa: CAISAGQTSYEQYF; cdr3_nt: TGTGCCATCAGTGCGGGACAGACCTCCTACGAGCAGTACTTC
d_call: TRBD1; clone_size: -; cdr3_length: 15; v_call: TRBV25-1; j_call: TRBJ2-2; cdr3_aa: CASSDGTADTGELFF; cdr3_nt: TGTGCCAGCAGTGATGGGACAGCCGACACCGGGGAGCTGTTTTTT
d_call: -; clone_size: -; cdr3_length: 18; v_call: TRBV7-9; j_call: TRBJ2-3; cdr3_aa: CASSLARQGTSAGDTQYF; cdr3_nt: TGTGCCAGCAGCTTAGCGCGGCAGGGTACGTCTGCAGGAGATACGCAGTATTTT
d_call: -; clone_size: -; cdr3_length: 16; v_call: TRBV12-2; j_call: TRBJ2-5; cdr3_aa: CASRLEPGTGEETQYF; cdr3_nt: TGTGCAAGTCGCTTAGAACCCGGGACAGGGGAAGAGACCCAGTACTTC
d_call: TRBD2; clone_size: -; cdr3_length: 15; v_call: TRBV7-9; j_call: TRBJ2-3; cdr3_aa: CASSFTGTRTDTQYF; cdr3_nt: TGTGCCAGCAGCTTTACCGGGACTAGGACAGATACGCAGTATTTT
d_call: -; clone_size: few; cdr3_length: 14; v_call: TRBV5-6; j_call: TRBJ1-5; cdr3_aa: CASSDGQINQPQHF; cdr3_nt: TGTGCCAGCAGTGATGGGCAGATTAATCAGCCCCAGCATTTT
d_call: -; clone_size: -; cdr3_length: 12; v_call: TRBV10-2; j_call: TRBJ2-5; cdr3_aa: CASTGEQETQYF; cdr3_nt: TGCGCCAGCACAGGGGAGCAAGAGACCCAGTACTTC
d_call: -; clone_size: -; cdr3_length: 15; v_call: TRBV7-9; j_call: TRBJ2-7; cdr3_aa: CASSLVGRGSYEQYF; cdr3_nt: TGTGCCAGCAGCTTAGTTGGCAGGGGCTCCTACGAGCAGTACTTC
d_call: -; clone_size: -; cdr3_length: 14; v_call: TRBV28; j_call: TRBJ2-3; cdr3_aa: CASSPPGLVDTQYF; cdr3_nt: TGTGCCAGCAGTCCCCCCGGATTAGTAGATACGCAGTATTTT
d_call: -; clone_size: -; cdr3_length: 13; v_call: TRBV6-1; j_call: TRBJ2-5; cdr3_aa: CASSEARQETQYF; cdr3_nt: TGTGCCAGCAGTGAAGCTAGGCAAGAGACCCAGTACTTC
d_call: TRBD2; clone_size: -; cdr3_length: 14; v_call: TRBV27; j_call: TRBJ2-5; cdr3_aa: CASSPSGSRETQYF; cdr3_nt: TGTGCCAGCAGCCCTAGCGGGAGTCGAGAGACCCAGTACTTC
d_call: TRBD2; clone_size: -; cdr3_length: 16; v_call: TRBV7-8; j_call: TRBJ2-7; cdr3_aa: CASSLYGTSGSNEQYF; cdr3_nt: TGTGCCAGCAGCTTATATGGGACTAGCGGGAGCAACGAGCAGTACTTC
d_call: TRBD2; clone_size: -; cdr3_length: 17; v_call: TRBV9; j_call: TRBJ2-5; cdr3_aa: CASSGGLAVMYQETQYF; cdr3_nt: TGTGCCAGCAGCGGGGGACTAGCGGTCATGTACCAAGAGACCCAGTACTTC
d_call: TRBD2; clone_size: -; cdr3_length: 17; v_call: TRBV7-2; j_call: TRBJ2-1; cdr3_aa: CASSLASLAGGGDEQFF; cdr3_nt: TGTGCCAGCAGCCTAGCTTCCCTAGCGGGAGGAGGCGATGAGCAGTTCTTC
d_call: -; clone_size: few; cdr3_length: 13; v_call: TRBV9; j_call: TRBJ2-7; cdr3_aa: CASSEAPFYEQYF; cdr3_nt: TGTGCCAGCAGCGAGGCTCCGTTCTACGAGCAGTACTTC